Listed below are T cell receptor beta chains from one sample, sequenced in a study of Graves' ophthalmopathy and Graves' hyperthyroidism. From the multiplex PCR reads, TCRdb called clonotypes with MiXCR, one entry per CDR3 protein. The data show over a million distinct CDR3 sequences, about 40% seen once. Sample: peripheral blood or thyroid tissue (not recorded which). These receptors were obtained from an adult man with Graves' hyperthyroidism. Each CDR3 is given with its conserved first and last residue. A D gene is named only where the DNA matches it firmly. Size values are once, few and many counts, or a class for expanded clones, and some rows have none.

abundance	d_gene	v_gene	j_gene	CDR3aa	CDR3nt
.	.	TRBV15	TRBJ2-1	CATSRLATGDQFF	TGTGCCACCAGCAGATTGGCGACAGGCGACCAGTTCTTC
.	TRBD1	TRBV20-1	TRBJ1-1	CSASNPTQGGFTEAFF	TGCAGTGCTAGTAATCCGACTCAGGGGGGGTTCACTGAAGCTTTCTTT
few	.	TRBV5-1	TRBJ2-2	CASSVTHTDNTGELFF	TGCGCCAGCAGCGTGACACACACAGATAACACCGGGGAGCTGTTTTTT
many	TRBD1	TRBV20-1	TRBJ2-5	CSARDNRGTQETQYF	TGCAGTGCTAGAGACAACAGGGGAACGCAAGAGACCCAGTACTTC
once	.	TRBV9	TRBJ2-4	CASSVDEGGIRDIQYF	TGTGCCAGCAGCGTAGATGAAGGGGGGATTAGGGACATTCAGTACTTC
.	.	TRBV5-4	TRBJ1-3	CASSLFGSTGNTIYF	TGTGCCAGCAGCTTGTTTGGCAGCACTGGAAACACCATATATTTT
few	.	TRBV20-1	TRBJ1-4	CSARQGNEKLFF	TGCAGTGCTAGACAGGGCAATGAAAAACTGTTTTTT
.	.	TRBV5-1	TRBJ1-1	CASSLFGTGRRTEAFF	TGCGCCAGCAGCTTGTTCGGAACAGGGAGGAGGACTGAAGCTTTCTTT
.	.	TRBV11-2	TRBJ1-3	CASSLLSAPGNTIYF	TGTGCCAGCAGCTTACTGAGCGCGCCCGGAAACACCATATATTTT
many	.	TRBV12-3/TRBV12-4	TRBJ1-2	CASSAWQSGSGYTF	TGTGCCAGCAGTGCCTGGCAGTCCGGTAGTGGCTACACCTTC
many	.	TRBV11-2	TRBJ2-7	CASSSPLVGYEQYF	TGTGCCAGCAGCTCTCCGTTAGTGGGCTACGAGCAGTACTTC
.	TRBD1	TRBV29-1	TRBJ1-5	CSVGRQGGVQPQHF	TGCAGCGTTGGGAGACAGGGTGGGGTTCAGCCCCAGCATTTT
.	TRBD2	TRBV12-3/TRBV12-4	TRBJ2-5	CASAPSGAQETQYF	TGTGCCAGCGCCCCTAGCGGAGCCCAAGAGACCCAGTACTTC
few	TRBD2	TRBV5-6	TRBJ2-5	CASSLYGTSGGETQYF	TGTGCCAGCAGCTTGTACGGGACTAGCGGGGGGGAGACCCAGTACTTC
few	.	TRBV6-1	TRBJ2-5	CASSVFPGSQETQYF	TGTGCCAGCAGTGTTTTCCCAGGGTCCCAGGAGACCCAGTACTTC
many	.	TRBV15	TRBJ2-5	CATSREGGEETQYF	TGTGCCACCAGCAGAGAGGGGGGAGAAGAGACCCAGTACTTC
many	.	TRBV20-1	TRBJ2-2	CSARDPVGVGELFF	TGCAGTGCTAGAGACCCTGTCGGGGTGGGGGAGCTGTTTTTT
.	.	TRBV7-2	TRBJ1-4	CASSVSATNEKLFF	TGTGCCAGCAGCGTCTCGGCAACTAATGAAAAACTGTTTTTT
.	.	TRBV5-1	TRBJ1-3	CASKQDLSGNTIYF	TGCGCCAGCAAACAGGATTTATCTGGAAACACCATATATTTT
many	.	TRBV29-1	TRBJ2-7	CSVVTLGSYEQYF	TGCAGCGTTGTTACCCTAGGCTCCTACGAGCAGTACTTC
.	TRBD1	TRBV19	TRBJ2-5	CASSTGGLGEETQYF	TGTGCCAGTAGTACAGGGGGCTTGGGAGAGGAGACCCAGTACTTC
many	TRBD1	TRBV7-2	TRBJ1-2	CASSFFRPQGYGYTF	TGTGCCAGCAGCTTTTTCCGCCCACAGGGGTATGGCTACACCTTC
many	.	TRBV20-1	TRBJ1-5	CSARGTGEGPQHF	TGCAGTGCTAGAGGGACTGGGGAGGGGCCCCAGCATTTT
many	.	TRBV19	TRBJ1-2	CASSNSGTSYGYTF	TGTGCCAGTAGTAACTCCGGGACGAGCTATGGCTACACCTTC
.	TRBD1	TRBV6-6	TRBJ1-4	CASSQDRAEEKLFF	TGTGCCAGCAGCCAGGACAGGGCGGAAGAAAAACTGTTTTTT
many	.	TRBV7-9	TRBJ1-1	CASSSLSVEAFF	TGTGCCAGCAGCTCCCTGTCGGTTGAAGCTTTCTTT
many	TRBD2	TRBV12-3/TRBV12-4	TRBJ2-5	CASSPTSGSETQYF	TGTGCCAGCAGTCCGACTAGCGGGAGTGAGACCCAGTACTTC
many	.	TRBV7-2	TRBJ1-5	CASSQATGSNQPQHF	TGTGCCAGCAGCCAAGCAACGGGGAGCAATCAGCCCCAGCATTTT
.	TRBD1	TRBV7-8	TRBJ2-7	CASSPGTGHSTEQYF	TGTGCCAGCAGCCCGGGGACAGGGCATTCTACCGAGCAGTACTTC
many	.	TRBV19	TRBJ2-7	CASSIGTDTYEQYF	TGTGCCAGTAGTATAGGGACTGATACCTACGAGCAGTACTTC
.	TRBD1	TRBV7-2	TRBJ1-5	CASSLIRDSGRLKRYQPQHF	TGTGCCAGCAGTCTCATTCGGGACAGCGGCCGCCTAAAAAGATATCAGCCCCAGCATTTT
.	TRBD1	TRBV5-1	TRBJ1-4	CASSLEFWDSNNEKLFF	TGCGCCAGCAGCTTGGAGTTTTGGGACAGTAACAATGAAAAACTGTTTTTT
.	.	TRBV10-3	TRBJ1-5	CASSHPRGGGNQPQHF	TGTGCCAGCAGCCACCCGAGGGGGGGGGGAAATCAGCCCCAGCATTTT
.	.	TRBV25-1	TRBJ2-7	CASSAPTGLRYEQYF	TGTGCCAGCAGTGCGCCGACGGGACTCCGCTACGAGCAGTACTTC
few	.	TRBV7-6	TRBJ2-3	CASSLGRLTDTQYF	TGTGCCAGCAGCTTAGGCAGGTTAACAGATACGCAGTATTTT
.	TRBD1	TRBV13	TRBJ1-1	CASSLMGQIYSEAFF	TGTGCCAGCAGCTTAATGGGACAGATCTATTCGGAAGCTTTCTTT
.	TRBD2	TRBV10-3	TRBJ2-7	CAIGGREGYEQYF	TGTGCCATCGGTGGGCGGGAGGGATACGAGCAGTACTTC
.	.	TRBV3-1	TRBJ1-2	CASSQSPGGKDGYTF	TGTGCCAGCAGCCAAAGTCCTGGGGGGAAGGATGGCTACACCTTC
.	.	TRBV12-3/TRBV12-4	TRBJ1-6	CASSTEYGDNSPLHF	TGTGCCAGCAGTACGGAATACGGAGATAATTCACCCCTCCACTTT
.	.	TRBV12-3/TRBV12-4	TRBJ2-2	CASSFIRGGELFF	TGTGCCAGCAGTTTTATTAGGGGAGGGGAGCTGTTTTTT
.	.	TRBV7-9	TRBJ2-7	CASSSTGTLNEQYF	TGTGCCAGCAGCTCCACCGGGACACTCAACGAGCAGTACTTC
many	.	TRBV2	TRBJ1-4	CASRVTNEKLFF	TGTGCCAGCAGAGTCACTAATGAAAAACTGTTTTTT
many	.	TRBV20-1	TRBJ1-5	CSANRGNQPQHF	TGCAGTGCTAACAGGGGCAATCAGCCCCAGCATTTT